One and the same sample provided the 20 T cell receptor beta chains below, sequenced in a study of T cell responses to AZD1222 COVID-19 vaccine. Method: immunoSEQ multiplex PCR; TCRdb's copy keeps in-frame clones and lacks some. Of about 110,000 clones in the sample, around nine tenths were seen once. The material was peripheral blood, obtained 28 days after the second AZD1222 dose. The receptors come from an adult who received the AZD1222 COVID-19 vaccine.

This clone appeared once. The chain recombines TRBV28 with TRBJ2-5, with TRBD2 as a possible D gene (7 bases). Trimming pared 1 base from V and 0 bases from J, leaving 12 bases between. This CDR3 spans 16 amino acids. Per the germline V gene, CDR1 is MDHEN and CDR2 is SYDVKM. DNA of the CDR3: TGTGCCAGCAGTTTATCGGGGGGCAGGTACCAAGAGACCCAGTACTTC. Translated: CASSLSGGRYQETQYF. Combining the CDR3 with reference TRBV28 and TRBJ2-5 gives the whole variable domain DVKVTQSSRYLVKRTGEKVFLECVQDMDHENMFWYRQDPGLGLRLIYFSYDVKMKEKGDIPEGYSVSREKKERFSLILESASTNQTSMYLCASSLSGGRYQETQYFGPGTRLLVL.

The chain uses TRBV7-2 and TRBJ1-5, with 8 bases matching TRBD1. Losses at the gene ends were 4 bases for V and 7 bases for J; bases not matched to a gene: 3. Germline CDR1 is SGHTA and CDR2 is FQGNSA. The CDR3 sequence is 13 residues long. The CDR3 nucleotides read TGTGCCAGCAGCTGGACAGGGATCCAGCCCCAGCATTTT. As protein: CASSWTGIQPQHF.

The J gene is TRBJ1-5, the V gene TRBV5-6; D may be TRBD1 (6 bases). The length of the CDR3 is 14 residues. Between the trimmed V and J ends, which lost 4 bases and 9 bases, there was a span of 17 bases. Germline values: CDR1 SGHDT, CDR2 YYEEEE. CDR3 in amino acids: CASSPWKGGGPQHF. The DNA for the CDR3 is TGTGCCAGCAGCCCTTGGAAGGGGGGAGGGCCCCAGCATTTT.

In DNA form, the CDR3 reads TGTGCCAGCAGCTTATGGCCCCTGAACACTGAAGCTTTCTTT. This gives the protein CASSLWPLNTEAFF. The J gene is TRBJ1-1, the V gene TRBV7-9, with D uncertain. Germline CDR1 reads SEHNR; CDR2 reads FQNEAQ (reference sequence). V gave up 2 bases and J gave up 0 bases, with 7 bases separating them. The CDR3 sequence is 14 residues long.

This clone has a single count. The J gene is TRBJ2-2, the V gene TRBV20-1; D gene ambiguous. The V gene lost 3 bases and the J gene lost 3 bases, with 11 bases spanning the gap. Germline V gene lookup returns CDR1 DFQATT and CDR2 SNEGSKA (reference sequence). The CDR3 runs to 14 residues. The CDR3 here is CSASSGIDTGELFF. CDR3 DNA sequence: TGCAGTGCTAGTTCGGGTATCGACACCGGGGAGCTGTTTTTT.

V usage is TRBV3-1 (or the pseudogene TRBV3-2) and J usage is TRBJ1-2; a weak D match, TRBD1 (6 bases). Looked up from germline, CDR1 is LGHDT and CDR2 is YNNKEL (reference sequence). The CDR3 contains 11 residues. V gave up 6 bases and J gave up 8 bases, with 10 bases separating them. The CDR3 sequence: CASRDSGGYTF. The CDR3 DNA sequence: TGTGCCAGCAGGGACAGTGGGGGCTACACCTTC.

The V gene is TRBV6-2 or TRBV6-3, the J gene TRBJ2-7; 8 bases fit TRBD1. Losses at the gene ends were 4 bases for V and 5 bases for J; bases not matched to a gene: 4. Germline V gene lookup returns CDR1 MNHEY and CDR2 SVGEGT. CDR3 length equals 13 residues. This chain's CDR3 is CASSWTGYNEQYF. In nucleotides, the CDR3 is TGTGCCAGCAGTTGGACAGGGTATAACGAGCAGTACTTC.

The chain links TRBV4-1 to TRBJ2-3; either TRBD1 or TRBD2 may supply D (5 bases each). The CDR3 covers 15 residues. With 1 base removed from V and 2 bases from J, the gap between germline ends came to 10 bases. Germline CDR1 is MGHRA and CDR2 is YSYEKL. CDR3 sequence: CASSQGDGHTDTQYF. DNA of the CDR3: TGCGCCAGCAGCCAAGGGGACGGACACACAGATACGCAGTATTTT.

This clone was detected only once. The chain is built from TRBV29-1 and TRBJ1-3; D is possibly TRBD1 (5 bases). This CDR3 has 14 residues. Looked up from germline, CDR1 is SQVTM and CDR2 is ANQGSEA. The V and J ends lost 4 bases and 2 bases respectively, with 12 bases between them. CDR3 amino acids: CSVVGTVAGNTIYF. For the CDR3, the DNA is TGCAGCGTTGTGGGGACGGTCGCTGGAAACACCATATATTTT.

This chain joins TRBV7-9 and TRBJ1-1; the match to TRBD1 covers 8 bases. After removal of 5 bases from V and 7 bases from J, the junction contained 9 bases not matched to a gene. The V gene's germline CDR1 is SEHNR and CDR2 FQNEAQ (reference sequence). The CDR3 consists of 14 residues. The chain's CDR3 is CASSGRYRGGEAFF. The CDR3 DNA follows: TGTGCCAGCAGCGGACGGTACAGGGGGGGTGAAGCTTTCTTT.

This chain connects TRBV10-3 to TRBJ2-7; 10 nucleotides agree with TRBD1. CDR1 ENHRY and CDR2 SYGVKD come from the germline V gene. Trimming cost V 10 bases and J 5 bases; bases outside gene matches: 8. This CDR3 contains 13 residues. CDR3 amino acids: CATTGQGRNEQYF. CDR3 nucleotides: TGTGCCACCACGGGACAGGGGCGGAACGAGCAGTACTTC.

V gene TRBV3-1 (or the pseudogene TRBV3-2) combines with J gene TRBJ1-4; D gene ambiguous. The CDR3 is made up of 14 amino acids. CDR1 and CDR2 from the germline V gene are LGHDT and YNNKEL (reference sequence). V lost 4 bases and J 4 bases, leaving 10 bases between the germline ends. CDR3 loop: CASSRGDVNEKLFF. DNA for the CDR3: TGTGCCAGCAGCCGCGGGGATGTTAATGAAAAACTGTTTTTT.

The chain has TRBV7-2 and TRBJ2-1; D is unresolved. CDR1 and CDR2 (germline): SGHTA, FQGNSA. There are 15 residues in the CDR3. Trimming pared 4 bases from V and 1 base from J, leaving 11 bases between. CDR3 nucleotides: TGTGCCAGCAGCTACACTGCCAGGTCCTACAATGAGCAGTTCTTC. This encodes CASSYTARSYNEQFF.

The V and J genes are TRBV6-2 or TRBV6-3 and TRBJ2-6; the D call may be TRBD1 or TRBD2 (8 bases each). Germline CDR1 MNHEY, CDR2 SVGEGT. This CDR3 region has 19 residues. Trimming took 2 bases from V and 4 from J, leaving 21 bases between them. The CDR3 region has the DNA TGTGCCAGCAGTTACAGGGTCGGACAGGGACTAGGCGGGGCCAACGTCCTGACTTTC. Protein sequence: CASSYRVGQGLGGANVLTF.

The chain has TRBV27 and TRBJ1-5, with D tentatively TRBD1 (5 bases). The CDR3 is 15 amino acids. Trimming shortened V by 5 bases and J by 0 bases, and 11 bases separated the two germline ends. Germline V gene lookup returns CDR1 MNHEY and CDR2 SMNVEV (reference sequence). As DNA, the CDR3 is TGTGCCAGCAGTACCGGACAAGTTAGCAATCAGCCCCAGCATTTT. It translates to CASSTGQVSNQPQHF.

The chain has TRBV29-1 and TRBJ1-2; TRBD1 aligns across 9 bases. Trimming cost V 5 bases and J 8 bases; bases outside gene matches: 6. CDR3 length: 12 residues. Germline V gene sequence: CDR1 SQVTM, CDR2 ANQGSEA. The CDR3: CSVWDRDEGYTF. The CDR3 DNA reads TGCAGCGTTTGGGACAGGGATGAGGGCTACACCTTC.

The genes are TRBV2 and TRBJ2-7, with 8 nucleotides matching TRBD1. This CDR3 contains 14 residues. From germline, CDR1 is SNHLY and CDR2 FYNNEI. Trimming cost V 5 bases and J 3 bases; bases outside gene matches: 6. CDR3 sequence reads: CASSSLTGGYEQYF. The CDR3 DNA sequence: TGTGCCAGCAGTAGCCTTACAGGGGGCTACGAGCAGTACTTC.

The chain couples TRBV5-6 to TRBJ2-1; 12 bases fit TRBD2. CDR1 is SGHDT, CDR2 YYEEEE, per germline. The CDR3 runs 19 residues. V lost 1 base, J lost 2 bases, and 10 bases stayed unmatched. CDR3 residues: CASSLLFRASGGAYNEQFF. In DNA form, the CDR3 reads TGTGCCAGCAGCTTGCTATTTCGTGCTAGCGGGGGGGCCTACAATGAGCAGTTCTTC.

The chain is built from TRBV12-5 and TRBJ2-7, with 9 bases lining up with TRBD1. CDR1 is LGHNT and CDR2 is FRNRAP in the germline V gene. The ends lost 8 bases at V and 3 bases at J; junction bases unmatched: 5. The CDR3 runs to 13 residues. The CDR3 is CASSGQGNYEQYF. CDR3 sequence (DNA): TGTGCTAGTTCGGGACAGGGTAACTACGAGCAGTACTTC.

The V gene is TRBV4-2, the J gene TRBJ1-1, with 8 bases matching TRBD1. Looked up from germline, CDR1 is LGHNA and CDR2 is YNFKEQ. V gave up 3 bases and J gave up 1 base; unmatched junction bases: 4. The CDR3 has 15 residues. This CDR3 reads CASSHATGGNTEAFF. CDR3 nucleotide sequence: TGTGCCAGCAGCCACGCCACAGGGGGGAACACTGAAGCTTTCTTT.